Here is one T cell receptor (beta chain) with its context. The ends were cut back, 4 bases at V and 5 bases at J, with 21 bases in the middle. The CDR3 consists of 16 residues. Germline V CDR1 and CDR2: SGHNT, YYREEE (reference sequence). The entry originates in a study of blood T cell repertoires in COVID-19. TCRdb's copy holds only in-frame clones and misses some; the assay was immunoSEQ multiplex PCR. This sample has about 89,000 clones, with 88% found just once. The V gene is TRBV5-4, the J gene TRBJ2-5; a weak D match, TRBD2 (6 bases). The sample was peripheral blood. The sequence came from a man in his sixties with acute or convalescent COVID-19. The CDR3 sequence is CASSPAGTHGRETQYF. DNA of the CDR3: TGTGCCAGCAGCCCAGCCGGGACTCACGGCCGGGAGACCCAGTACTTC.